The 5 T cell receptor beta chains below all came from one sample that was sequenced in a study of blood T cell repertoires in COVID-19. Clones were sequenced by immunoSEQ multiplex PCR, and TCRdb holds only the in-frame ones, with some missing. This table holds 150,000 to 200,000 clones, approximately 88% found once. Sequenced sample: PBMCs or T cells enriched from blood (not recorded which). Every receptor here comes from a man aged 65 to 85 who had been exposed to COVID-19.

The genes are TRBV7-2 and TRBJ1-3, with no clear D. V shed 1 base and J shed 0 bases, with 4 bases lying between them. The length of the CDR3 is 14 residues. CDR1 is SGHTA and CDR2 is FQGNSA in the germline V gene. DNA for the CDR3: TGTGCCAGCAGCTTAGACATCTCTGGAAACACCATATATTTT. Translation gives CASSLDISGNTIYF.

The V call is TRBV7-9, the J call TRBJ1-1, with D possibly matching TRBD1 (5 bases). Looked up from germline, CDR1 is SEHNR and CDR2 is FQNEAQ (reference sequence). The CDR3 contains 14 residues. V lost 3 bases, J lost 5 bases, and 13 bases lay in between. CDR3 residues: CASSFTGRETEAFF. The CDR3, as DNA: TGTGCCAGCAGCTTTACAGGAAGAGAGACTGAAGCTTTCTTT. Full variable domain (missing parts from reference TRBV7-9 and TRBJ1-1): DTGVSQNPRHKITKRGQNVTFRCDPISEHNRLYWYRQTLGQGPEFLTYFQNEAQLEKSRLLSDRFSAERPKGSFSTLEIQRTEQGDSAMYLCASSFTGRETEAFFGQGTRLTVV.

The rearrangement joins TRBV5-1 to TRBJ1-2, with a weak D call TRBD1 (6 bases). The germline CDR1 and CDR2 sequences are SGHRS and YFSETQ. V lost 4 bases and J lost 6, with 10 bases in between. The CDR3 has 12 amino acids. The DNA for the CDR3 is TGCGCCAGCAGCCGTACAGGGAATGGCTACACCTTC. This translates into CASSRTGNGYTF.

J is TRBJ2-7 and V is TRBV28; maybe TRBD1 (5 bases). CDR3 length: 13 residues. V lost 7 bases to trimming and J lost 4 bases, with 14 bases between them. Germline CDR1 is MDHEN and CDR2 is SYDVKM. CDR3 coding DNA: TGTGCCAGCACCGGCACCCCAGGGTACGAGCAGTACTTC. Translation gives CASTGTPGYEQYF.

The rearrangement uses TRBV6-5 and TRBJ1-1; TRBD1 matches 8 bases. Trimming cost V 5 bases and J 5 bases; bases outside gene matches: 7. Germline values: CDR1 MNHEY, CDR2 SVGAGI. CDR3 size: 14 residues. The CDR3 loop is CASSPRQGKTEAFF. In DNA, the CDR3 is TGTGCCAGCAGTCCCCGACAGGGGAAAACTGAAGCTTTCTTT.